A single sample is the source of the 4 T cell receptor beta chains below, sequenced in a study of blood T cell repertoires in COVID-19. Libraries were prepared by immunoSEQ multiplex PCR; TCRdb keeps only in-frame clonotypes and omits some of them. The sample yields about 120,000 clones, roughly three quarters seen once. The sample taken for sequencing was peripheral blood. These receptor sequences come from a human donor in a cohort sampled during active COVID-19.

The chain carries TRBV7-6 and TRBJ1-1; no firm D call. The V gene lost 2 bases and the J gene lost 3 bases, with 4 bases spanning the gap. CDR3 length equals 12 residues. CDR1 SGHVS and CDR2 FNYEAQ come from the germline V gene. In DNA, the CDR3 is TGTGCCAGCAGCTTAAGCGACACTGAAGCTTTCTTT. Residues: CASSLSDTEAFF.

This chain connects TRBV6-5 to TRBJ2-7; 8 positions agree with TRBD2. CDR3 size: 11 residues. The trim removed 3 bases at V and 12 bases at J, leaving 4 bases unmatched. Germline V lookup: CDR1 MNHEY, CDR2 SVGAGI. CDR3 DNA: TGTGCCAGCAGTTATGCGGGGGGCTGGTACTTC. This encodes CASSYAGGWYF.

This chain links TRBV5-6 with TRBJ2-7, with D uncertain. This CDR3 contains 13 residues. V lost 1 base, J lost 2 bases, and 7 bases lay in between. CDR1 and CDR2 (germline): SGHDT, YYEEEE. In DNA form, the CDR3 reads TGTGCCAGCAGCTTGTCTGGAGCCTACGAGCAGTACTTC. This gives the protein CASSLSGAYEQYF.

CDR3: CASSAWTRLETQYF. CDR3 bases: TGCGCCAGCAGCGCATGGACTAGGCTGGAGACCCAGTACTTC. The rearrangement uses TRBV10-2 and TRBJ2-5; 7 bases align to TRBD2. Trimming removed 6 bases from V and 5 bases from J; junction bases left unmatched: 9. This CDR3 region has 14 residues. CDR1 is WSHSY and CDR2 is SAAADI in the germline V gene.